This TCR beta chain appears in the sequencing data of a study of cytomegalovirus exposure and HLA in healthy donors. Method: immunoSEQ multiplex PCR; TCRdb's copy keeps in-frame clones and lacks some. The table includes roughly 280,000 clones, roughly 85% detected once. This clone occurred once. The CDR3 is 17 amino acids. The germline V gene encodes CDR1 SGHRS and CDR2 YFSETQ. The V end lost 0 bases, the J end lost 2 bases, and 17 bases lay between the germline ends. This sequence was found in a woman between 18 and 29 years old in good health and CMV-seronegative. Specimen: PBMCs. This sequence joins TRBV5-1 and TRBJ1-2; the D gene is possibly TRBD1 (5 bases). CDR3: CASSLDRQQKRNYGYTF. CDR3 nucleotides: TGCGCCAGCAGCTTGGACAGGCAACAAAAAAGAAACTATGGCTACACCTTC. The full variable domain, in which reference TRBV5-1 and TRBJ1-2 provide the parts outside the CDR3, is KAGVTQTPRYLIKTRGQQVTLSCSPISGHRSVSWYQQTPGQGLQFLFEYFSETQRNKGNFPGRFSGRQFSNSRSEMNVSTLELGDSALYLCASSLDRQQKRNYGYTFGSGTRLTVV.